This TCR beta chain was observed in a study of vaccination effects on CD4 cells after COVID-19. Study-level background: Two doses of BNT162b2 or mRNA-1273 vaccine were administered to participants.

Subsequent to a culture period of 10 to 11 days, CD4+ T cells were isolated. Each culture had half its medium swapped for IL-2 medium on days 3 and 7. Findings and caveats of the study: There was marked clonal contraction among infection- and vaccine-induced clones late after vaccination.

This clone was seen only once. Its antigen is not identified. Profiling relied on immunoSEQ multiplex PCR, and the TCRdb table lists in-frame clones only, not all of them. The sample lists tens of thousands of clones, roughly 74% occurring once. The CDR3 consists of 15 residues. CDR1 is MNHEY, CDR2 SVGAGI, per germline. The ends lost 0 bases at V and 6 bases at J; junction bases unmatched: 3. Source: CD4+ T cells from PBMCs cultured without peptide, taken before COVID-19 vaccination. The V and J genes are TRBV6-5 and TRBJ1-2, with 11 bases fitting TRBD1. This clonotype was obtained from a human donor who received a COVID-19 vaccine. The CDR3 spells CASSYSGQGVNGYTF. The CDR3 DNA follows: TGTGCCAGCAGTTACTCGGGACAGGGGGTGAATGGCTACACCTTC.